Below are 16 T cell receptor beta chains sequenced from a single sample in a study of monozygotic twins with inflammatory bowel disease. One entry per CDR3 protein, without DNA, is what TCRdb gives after re-calling the 5' RACE reads. The table lists around 99,000 distinct CDR3 sequences. Sequenced: blood. The receptors were sampled from a human donor with ulcerative colitis or Crohn's disease, or a healthy co-twin of an affected twin (not recorded which).

V and J are TRBV11-3 and TRBJ2-7; without DNA, the TCRdb call of TRBD1 cannot be checked. Germline assignment: CDR1 SGHNT and CDR2 YENEEA. This CDR3 comprises 17 residues. The CDR3 loop is CASSLGLYGRSSYEQYF.

This sequence joins TRBV19 and TRBJ1-2; TCRdb gives TRBD1 as the D gene, but with no DNA this cannot be confirmed. CDR3 length equals 13 residues. From germline, CDR1 is LNHDA and CDR2 SQIVND (reference sequence). The CDR3: CASNDRGFDGYTF.

The CDR3 here is CASSQGLDENEQFF. This chain uses TRBV3-1 with TRBJ2-1. Germline V gene sequence: CDR1 LGHDT, CDR2 YNNKEL (reference sequence). There are 14 residues in the CDR3.

The genes are TRBV18 and TRBJ2-1; no DNA is available, so the TRBD1 call from TCRdb remains unchecked. The CDR3 sequence is 14 residues long. Germline V gene sequence: CDR1 KGHSH, CDR2 LQKENI. The CDR3 reads CASSLWTGGIEQFF.

V gene TRBV4-1 combines with J gene TRBJ1-1. CDR1 MGHRA and CDR2 YSYEKL come from the germline V gene. The CDR3 has 15 amino acids. CDR3 in amino acids: CASSGKAGGRTEAFF.

The CDR3 is CASIWTGVNTEAFF. J is TRBJ1-1 and V is TRBV2; checking the TCRdb D call of TRBD1 is not possible without DNA. The CDR3 runs 14 residues. The germline gives CDR1 SNHLY, CDR2 FYNNEI.

The chain uses TRBV20-1 and TRBJ2-1; no DNA is available, so the TRBD1 call from TCRdb remains unchecked. The CDR3 runs 13 residues. Germline CDR1 DFQATT, CDR2 SNEGSKA (reference sequence). The CDR3 reads CSAPGPSANEQIF.

The rearrangement uses TRBV6-1 and TRBJ1-5. The germline V gene has CDR1 MNHNS and CDR2 SASEGT. The CDR3 is made up of 13 amino acids. The CDR3 spells CASSGKSNQPQHF.

The chain carries TRBV28 and TRBJ2-2; TCRdb calls TRBD1, which cannot be checked without DNA. The CDR3 covers 16 residues. CDR1 MDHEN and CDR2 SYDVKM come from the germline V gene. The CDR3 sequence is CASFTWDRSNTGELFF.

The V gene is TRBV11-2, the J gene TRBJ2-7. The germline gives CDR1 SGHAT, CDR2 FQNNGV. The CDR3 has 12 amino acids. The CDR3 loop reads CASSAYSYEQYF.

The chain combines TRBV20-1 with TRBJ2-7; TCRdb indicates TRBD1, and absent DNA this call remains unverified. Per germline, CDR1 DFQATT and CDR2 SNEGSKA (reference sequence). The CDR3 contains 15 residues. The CDR3: CSAKQDRSISYEQYF.

The gene calls are TRBV6-5 and TRBJ1-1; absent DNA, TCRdb's TRBD1 call cannot be checked. CDR1 and CDR2 (germline): MNHEY, SVGAGI. This CDR3 has 17 residues. The CDR3 here is CASSSTGRRVANTEAFF.

The chain carries TRBV5-1 and TRBJ2-1; checking the TCRdb D call of TRBD1 is not possible without DNA. Germline V gene sequence: CDR1 SGHRS, CDR2 YFSETQ. This CDR3 comprises 14 residues. CDR3 sequence: CASSLWGPTGEQFF.

The chain couples TRBV20-1 to TRBJ2-5; as DNA is missing, the TRBD2 call by TCRdb cannot be tested. The CDR3 sequence is 15 residues long. Germline V gene data show CDR1 as DFQATT and CDR2 as SNEGSKA (reference sequence). This chain's CDR3 is CSAPPEERGQETQYF.

This chain connects TRBV4-1 to TRBJ2-2; TCRdb outputs TRBD2, but without DNA this stays unchecked. Per the germline V gene, CDR1 is MGHRA and CDR2 is YSYEKL. The CDR3 extends over 16 amino acids. CDR3: CASTHGLAENTGELFF.

This chain uses TRBV30 with TRBJ2-3; TCRdb selects TRBD2, and the lack of DNA leaves this call unchecked. The CDR3 length is 13 residues. CDR1 is GTSNPN and CDR2 is SVGIG in the germline V gene (reference sequence). The CDR3 sequence: CAWSGISRDTQYF. Full variable domain (missing parts from reference TRBV30 and TRBJ2-3): SQTIHQWPATLVQPVGSPLSLECTVEGTSNPNLYWYRQAAGRGLQLLFYSVGIGQISSEVPQNLSASRPQDRQFILSSKKLLLSDSGFYLCAWSGISRDTQYFGPGTRLTVL.